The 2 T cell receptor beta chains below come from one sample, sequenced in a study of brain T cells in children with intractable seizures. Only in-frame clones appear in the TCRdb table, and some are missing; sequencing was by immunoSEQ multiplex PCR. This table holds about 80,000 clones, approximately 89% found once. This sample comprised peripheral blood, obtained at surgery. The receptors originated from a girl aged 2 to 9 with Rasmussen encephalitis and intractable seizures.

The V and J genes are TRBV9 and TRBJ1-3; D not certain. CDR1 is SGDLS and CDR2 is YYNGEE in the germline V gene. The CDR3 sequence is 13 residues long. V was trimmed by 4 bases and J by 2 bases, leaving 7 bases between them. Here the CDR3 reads CASSSTPGNTIYF. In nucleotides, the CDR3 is TGTGCCAGCAGCTCCACCCCTGGAAACACCATATATTTT.

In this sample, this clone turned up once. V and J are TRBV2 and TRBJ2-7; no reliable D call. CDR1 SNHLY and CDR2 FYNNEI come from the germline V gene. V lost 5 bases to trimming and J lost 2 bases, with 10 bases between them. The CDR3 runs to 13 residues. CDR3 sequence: CASSPPLAYEQYF. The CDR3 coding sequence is TGTGCCAGCAGTCCTCCTCTTGCCTACGAGCAGTACTTC.